This passage covers 4 T cell receptor beta chains from one sample sequenced in a study of regulatory T cells in long-lasting Graves disease. Sequencing libraries for TCR beta were prepared with iRepertoire HTBI primers and Arm-PCR of CDR3 regions. MiXCR, run by TCRdb on the multiplex PCR reads, gives a single entry per CDR3 protein. The sample has roughly 610,000 distinct CDR3 sequences; roughly 15% are singletons. The time point denotes: newly diagnosed GD, antithyroid drugs for less than 3 months. PBMC RNA was the source of the TCR library. This same sample was also taken into another study, of T cells in Graves' hyperthyroidism and ophthalmopathy.

The sample consisted of peripheral blood mononuclear cells (PBMCs), taken at new diagnosis, from a patient treated with antithyroid drugs. The receptor source for this set is a woman in her twenties or thirties with Graves disease.

This clonotype came up many times. The rearrangement joins TRBV10-3 to TRBJ1-3; 7 positions agree with TRBD1. With 6 bases clipped from V and 2 bases from J, the junction kept 4 bases outside the gene matches. This CDR3 contains 14 residues. Per the germline V gene, CDR1 is ENHRY and CDR2 is SYGVKD. The CDR3: CAIRTGLTGNTIYF. CDR3 in DNA: TGTGCCATCAGGACAGGGCTCACTGGAAACACCATATATTTT.

This clonotype was observed many times. The CDR3 is CASSLDRGGTEAFF. The CDR3 coding sequence is TGTGCCAGCAGCTTGGACCGGGGCGGCACTGAAGCTTTCTTT. J is TRBJ1-1 and V is TRBV7-2; TRBD1 is a possible D gene (5 bases). V was pared by 3 bases and J by 4 bases, with 12 bases between. CDR3 size: 14 residues. Germline CDR1 and CDR2: SGHTA and FQGNSA.

In its sample, this clonotype was seen many times. The rearrangement uses TRBV27 and TRBJ2-1; 14 nucleotides agree with TRBD2. CDR1 MNHEY and CDR2 SMNVEV come from the germline V gene (reference sequence). With V trimmed by 5 bases and J by 0 bases, 12 bases remained unmatched. This CDR3 has 20 amino acids. The CDR3 bases are TGTGCCAGCAGTAGGGCGATGGGACTAGCGGGAGTGAGCTCCTACAATGAGCAGTTCTTC. Protein product: CASSRAMGLAGVSSYNEQFF.

The chain recombines TRBV6-1 with TRBJ1-2, with TRBD1 as a possible D gene (5 bases). This CDR3 is built from 13 residues. V gave up 0 bases and J gave up 6 bases, with 8 bases separating them. The germline V gene encodes CDR1 MNHNS and CDR2 SASEGT. CDR3 in DNA: TGTGCCAGCAGTGAAGCGCGGGGGAATGGCTACACCTTC. Protein: CASSEARGNGYTF.